A selection of T cell receptor beta chains follows, all from one sample in a study of radiotherapy plus CTLA-4 blockade in lung cancer. Generated by immunoSEQ multiplex PCR, the TCRdb table keeps only in-frame clones and is missing some. This table holds about 51,000 clones, more than 75% found once. This sample comprised peripheral blood, obtained from a patient treated with radiotherapy plus ipilimumab. These receptor sequences come from a human donor with non-small cell lung cancer who had a complete response to radiotherapy plus ipilimumab. The CDR3 runs from the conserved cysteine through the conserved F or W. D genes are given only for firm matches. Size tells how often a clone was seen (once, few, many) or the class of an expanded clone, and some rows leave it out.

v_call	j_call	clone_size	d_call	cdr3_aa	cdr3_nt
TRBV30	TRBJ1-2	NA	NA	CASTTGLYGYTF	TGTGCCTCGACGACAGGCCTCTATGGCTACACCTTC
TRBV5-4	TRBJ2-3	few	TRBD2	CASSPTSGRADTQYF	TGTGCCAGCAGCCCGACTAGCGGGCGGGCAGATACGCAGTATTTT
TRBV10-1	TRBJ2-4	NA	NA	CASSARDSKNIQYF	TGCGCCAGCAGTGCGAGGGATTCCAAAAACATTCAGTACTTC
TRBV10-3	TRBJ1-3	NA	TRBD1	CAISGRDRGSAGNTIYF	TGTGCCATCAGTGGCCGGGACAGGGGATCGGCAGGAAACACCATATATTTT
TRBV5-6	TRBJ2-7	NA	TRBD1	CASSLVRTGGLAMHEQYF	TGTGCCAGCAGCTTGGTGAGGACAGGGGGTTTAGCGATGCACGAGCAGTACTTC
TRBV7-8	TRBJ1-5	once	NA	CASSLQGQGNQPQHF	TGTGCCAGCAGCCTACAGGGTCAGGGCAATCAGCCCCAGCATTTT
TRBV5-6	TRBJ2-5	NA	NA	CASSYRVQETQYF	TGTGCCAGCAGCTACAGGGTCCAAGAGACCCAGTACTTC
TRBV7-9	TRBJ2-7	NA	NA	CASSLGLSWGATAAYEQYF	TGTGCCAGCAGCTTAGGACTGTCCTGGGGAGCGACTGCCGCCTACGAGCAGTACTTC
TRBV5-6	TRBJ1-1	NA	TRBD1	CASSYRGSEAFF	TGTGCCAGCAGTTACAGGGGGTCTGAAGCTTTCTTT
TRBV9	TRBJ2-1	NA	TRBD2	CASSVRWGGVYNEQFF	TGTGCCAGCAGCGTAAGATGGGGGGGGGTCTACAATGAGCAGTTCTTC
TRBV4-3	TRBJ2-1	few	NA	CASSSQPRAYNEQFF	TGCGCCAGCAGCTCACAACCGAGGGCGTACAATGAGCAGTTCTTC
TRBV13	TRBJ2-3	NA	TRBD2	CASSYPPGLTQYF	TGTGCCAGCAGCTACCCTCCGGGACTAACGCAGTATTTT
TRBV30	TRBJ2-3	NA	NA	CAWRGGDTQYF	TGTGCCTGGAGGGGGGGAGATACGCAGTATTTT
TRBV7-7	TRBJ2-1	NA	TRBD2	CASSLNPSGGGDEQFF	TGTGCTAGCAGCTTAAATCCTAGCGGGGGAGGGGATGAGCAGTTCTTC
TRBV5-3	TRBJ1-6	NA	NA	CARSCISLSSYNSPLHF	TGTGCCAGAAGCTGCATTTCCCTGAGCTCCTATAATTCACCCCTCCACTTT
TRBV29-1	TRBJ1-3	NA	TRBD1	CSARTGNSGNTIYF	TGCAGCGCCCGGACAGGGAACTCTGGAAACACCATATATTTT
TRBV29-1	TRBJ2-5	NA	TRBD2	CSVEDWGGQETQYF	TGCAGCGTTGAAGATTGGGGGGGACAAGAGACCCAGTACTTC
TRBV9	TRBJ2-5	NA	NA	CASSVAAAVETQYF	TGTGCCAGCAGCGTAGCTGCGGCAGTAGAGACCCAGTACTTC
TRBV2	TRBJ1-2	NA	NA	CASTLEGESNYGYTF	TGTGCCAGCACCCTAGAAGGGGAATCTAACTATGGCTACACCTTC
TRBV2	TRBJ1-5	NA	TRBD1	CASSSTGGNQPQHF	TGTGCCAGCAGTTCAACAGGGGGGAATCAGCCCCAGCATTTT
TRBV6-1	TRBJ2-5	NA	NA	CASTLGGGNGETQYF	TGTGCCAGCACCCTAGGTGGGGGCAACGGAGAGACCCAGTACTTC
TRBV10-3	TRBJ1-1	NA	TRBD1	CAISGGTGNTEAFF	TGTGCCATCAGTGGGGGGACAGGGAACACTGAAGCTTTCTTT
TRBV6-5	TRBJ2-1	NA	TRBD2	CASSYSSSGRYNEQFF	TGTGCCAGCAGTTACTCGTCTAGCGGGAGATACAATGAGCAGTTCTTC
TRBV5-4	TRBJ1-2	NA	NA	CASSYPREGYTF	TGTGCCAGCAGCTATCCCAGGGAAGGCTACACCTTC
TRBV7-8	TRBJ2-1	NA	NA	CASSLTGLPSYNEQFF	TGTGCCAGCAGCCTAACGGGACTCCCCTCCTACAATGAGCAGTTCTTC
TRBV5-8	TRBJ1-5	NA	NA	CASSLPGKGNQPQHF	TGTGCCAGCAGCCTGCCGGGGAAGGGCAATCAGCCCCAGCATTTT
TRBV5-6	TRBJ1-5	NA	TRBD1	CASSLGGQGAFQPQHF	TGTGCCAGCAGCTTGGGGGGACAGGGGGCCTTTCAGCCCCAGCATTTT
TRBV18	TRBJ2-2	NA	NA	CASSPITGELFF	TGTGCCAGCTCACCAATAACCGGGGAGCTGTTTTTT
TRBV15	TRBJ2-4	NA	NA	CATSRDRTTEVAKNIQYF	TGTGCCACCAGCAGAGATCGAACGACAGAAGTGGCCAAAAACATTCAGTACTTC
TRBV2	TRBJ2-1	NA	NA	CASGREGNEQFF	TGTGCCAGCGGCAGGGAAGGCAATGAGCAGTTCTTC
TRBV7-6	TRBJ1-1	NA	NA	CASSLDQGTLTEAFF	TGTGCCAGCAGCTTAGACCAGGGGACCCTGACTGAAGCTTTCTTT
TRBV7-9	TRBJ2-7	NA	TRBD2	CASSLQLAGMDEQYF	TGTGCCAGCAGCTTGCAACTAGCGGGGATGGACGAGCAGTACTTC
TRBV5-1	TRBJ2-5	NA	TRBD1	CASSLYGTEKETQYF	TGCGCCAGCAGCTTATACGGGACAGAAAAAGAGACCCAGTACTTC
TRBV19	TRBJ1-2	NA	NA	CASSRMESGTNYGYTF	TGTGCCAGTAGTAGGATGGAGTCAGGGACTAACTATGGCTACACCTTC
TRBV29-1	TRBJ2-7	few	NA	CSVLGQEGPYEQYF	TGCAGCGTTCTAGGACAGGAGGGTCCCTACGAGCAGTACTTC
TRBV19	TRBJ1-2	few	NA	CASSSPRDLANYGYTF	TGTGCCAGTAGTTCCCCCCGGGACTTAGCTAACTATGGCTACACCTTC
TRBV6-5	TRBJ2-5	once	TRBD2	CASSPGLAVRETQYF	TGTGCCAGCAGTCCCGGACTAGCAGTGCGGGAGACCCAGTACTTC
TRBV2	TRBJ2-5	NA	NA	CASSPESGSETQYF	TGTGCCAGCAGTCCGGAGAGCGGCTCGGAGACCCAGTACTTC
TRBV27	TRBJ1-5	NA	TRBD1	CASSLTNRGGQPQHF	TGTGCCAGCAGTTTGACAAACAGGGGAGGTCAGCCCCAGCATTTT
TRBV19	TRBJ1-4	NA	NA	CASSSRQAMGEKLFF	TGTGCCAGTAGTTCCAGACAGGCCATGGGTGAAAAACTGTTTTTT
TRBV11-3	TRBJ1-1	NA	NA	CASSSGLRGTEAFF	TGTGCCAGCAGCTCCGGGCTCCGGGGCACTGAAGCTTTCTTT